This T cell receptor beta chain was identified during a study of shared clonotypes between healthy human individuals. On the study more broadly: CD8 memory received one plate per donor, CD8 naive two, CD4 memory three and CD4 naive three. Whole-study findings and limits: On the whole, naive subsets had larger estimated richness than memory subsets had.

Of note for this clone: As yet, its antigen is unknown.

The assay was carried out at the deep level. Each subset's genomic DNA was shared equally among a number of immunoSEQ plates. TCRdb keeps only in-frame clones here, not all; method: immunoSEQ multiplex PCR. The sample holds roughly 1,500,000 clones; 95% to 99% are singletons and the top ten take about 0.45%. The V end lost 3 bases, the J end lost 1 base, and 19 bases lay between the germline ends. CDR1 and CDR2 from the germline V gene are SEHNR and FQNEAQ (reference sequence). This CDR3 is 18 amino acids long. V usage is TRBV7-9 and J usage is TRBJ1-3; TRBD1 is a possible D gene (5 bases). Material: naive CD4+ T cells sorted from blood. The sample's subset: CD45RA+ positively selected. The source is a young man in good health. CDR3 in DNA: TGTGCCAGCAGCTTGACGGGCTGGGGCAGCCAATCTGGAAACACCATATATTTT. Translated, it gives CASSLTGWGSQSGNTIYF.